One sample yielded the 21 T cell receptor beta chains listed below, sequenced in a study of shared clonotypes between healthy human individuals. Generated by immunoSEQ multiplex PCR, the TCRdb table keeps only in-frame clones and is missing some. The sample includes about 490,000 clones, less than 80% of them seen just once. The sample consisted of PBMCs. The receptors shown here come from a woman aged 40 to 49 in good health. Some clones in this sample may be carry-over from other donors' samples.

The rearrangement uses TRBV5-1 and TRBJ1-5, with 7 nucleotides matching TRBD1. Per the germline V gene, CDR1 is SGHRS and CDR2 is YFSETQ. This CDR3 has 16 amino acids. V lost 2 bases, J lost 4 bases, and 9 bases stayed unmatched. DNA of the CDR3: TGCGCCAGCAGCTTTTGGACAGGAAGATGGAATCAGCCCCAGCATTTT. This sequence encodes CASSFWTGRWNQPQHF.

The chain combines TRBV5-1 with TRBJ2-3; no reliable D call. The germline V gene has CDR1 SGHRS and CDR2 YFSETQ. CDR3 length equals 11 residues. The ends were cut back, 5 bases at V and 5 bases at J, with 6 bases in the middle. This chain's CDR3 is CASRSGDTQYF. CDR3 bases: TGCGCCAGCAGGTCCGGAGATACGCAGTATTTT.

The CDR3: CASRSPGQAWDEQFF. CDR3 in DNA: TGCGCCAGCAGGTCCCCGGGACAGGCGTGGGATGAGCAGTTCTTC. This chain joins TRBV4-1 and TRBJ2-1; 8 bases align to TRBD1. Trimming took 6 bases from V and 8 from J; bases not matched to a gene: 12. Germline CDR1 is MGHRA and CDR2 is YSYEKL. The CDR3 covers 15 residues.

The rearrangement uses TRBV11-2 and TRBJ1-3, with a possible D match to TRBD1 (5 bases). V was trimmed by 1 base and J by 11 bases, leaving 21 bases between them. Germline V lookup: CDR1 SGHAT, CDR2 FQNNGV. The CDR3 loop spans 16 amino acids. CDR3 region: CASSLVDSDLGSAIYF. CDR3 DNA sequence: TGTGCCAGCAGCTTAGTTGACAGCGACCTTGGGTCGGCCATATATTTT.

The chain links TRBV27 to TRBJ1-5; 7 nucleotides line up with TRBD1. V was pared by 6 bases and J by 6 bases, with 11 bases of the junction left unmatched. Germline V gives CDR1 MNHEY, CDR2 SMNVEV (reference sequence). There are 15 residues in the CDR3. The CDR3 DNA follows: TGTGCCAGCAGCCGACAGGGACCAAGTTCTCAGCCCCAGCATTTT. It codes for CASSRQGPSSQPQHF.

The chain links TRBV7-9 to TRBJ1-2; TRBD1 might be the D (5 bases). Deletions cut 5 bases from V and 2 bases from J, with 15 bases between. This CDR3 contains 15 residues. CDR1 is SEHNR and CDR2 is FQNEAQ in the germline V gene (reference sequence). DNA for the CDR3: TGTGCCAGCAGCCCCTGGGGCAGGGAGAACTATGGCTACACCTTC. This gives the protein CASSPWGRENYGYTF.

This chain links TRBV5-1 with TRBJ2-5; D may be TRBD2 (5 bases). Trimming shortened V by 3 bases and J by 4 bases, and 22 bases separated the two germline ends. Germline CDR1 is SGHRS and CDR2 is YFSETQ. The CDR3 runs to 17 residues. In nucleotides, the CDR3 is TGCGCCAGCAGCTCCGAGAAGTTACGGGAAAGACGAGAGACCCAGTACTTC. Translated: CASSSEKLRERRETQYF.

J is TRBJ2-7 and V is TRBV30, with D perhaps matching TRBD1 (6 bases). CDR1 GTSNPN and CDR2 SVGIG come from the germline V gene (reference sequence). V was pared by 2 bases and J by 3 bases, with 11 bases between. The length of the CDR3 is 13 residues. The CDR3 protein is CAWSRDTDYEQYF. The CDR3 DNA is TGTGCCTGGAGTCGGGACACCGACTACGAGCAGTACTTC.

V usage is TRBV25-1 and J usage is TRBJ2-5; D is uncertain. The germline V and J ends were trimmed by 3 bases and 4 bases, with 18 bases remaining between them. Per germline, CDR1 MGHDK and CDR2 SYGVNS. This CDR3 has 16 amino acids. The CDR3 region has the DNA TGTGCCAGCAGTGATCCAAATAGAGGCGAGAGAGAGACCCAGTACTTC. This sequence encodes CASSDPNRGERETQYF.

This clone appeared a few times. The chain combines TRBV6-4 with TRBJ2-1; 8 bases are shared with TRBD2. After removal of 5 bases from V and 7 bases from J, the junction contained 7 bases not matched to a gene. The germline V gene encodes CDR1 MRHNA and CDR2 SNTAGT. This CDR3 contains 14 residues. The CDR3 reads CASSRSREGNEQFF. CDR3 in DNA: TGTGCCAGCAGTCGGTCCCGGGAGGGGAATGAGCAGTTCTTC.

The sample holds many counts of this clone. The chain employs TRBV6-1 and TRBJ2-3; the match to TRBD2 covers 11 bases. Germline V gene data show CDR1 as MNHNS and CDR2 as SASEGT. The CDR3 loop spans 16 amino acids. J lost 2 bases, V lost 4 bases, and 5 bases had no gene match. This chain's CDR3 is CASSVASGRYTDTQYF. CDR3 in DNA: TGTGCCAGCAGTGTGGCTAGCGGGAGGTACACAGATACGCAGTATTTT.

This chain joins TRBV6-6 and TRBJ2-1; D possibly uses TRBD1 or TRBD2 (5 bases each). There are 15 residues in the CDR3. With 1 base removed from V and 5 bases from J, the gap between germline ends came to 12 bases. The V gene's germline CDR1 is MNHNY and CDR2 SVGAGI (reference sequence). CDR3 in amino acids: CASSYLAGRDNEQFF. CDR3 in DNA: TGTGCCAGCAGTTACTTGGCAGGGAGAGACAATGAGCAGTTCTTC.

The rearrangement joins TRBV29-1 to TRBJ2-7; 8 bases line up with TRBD2. The CDR3 is 13 amino acids. In germline, CDR1 is SQVTM, CDR2 ANQGSEA. V trimming: 3 bases; J trimming: 10 bases; junction bases outside the gene matches: 11. CDR3 in amino acids: CSVDWAGGRSQYF. The CDR3 DNA is TGCAGCGTTGATTGGGCGGGAGGCCGTTCCCAGTACTTC.

The chain joins TRBV7-3 to TRBJ2-5, with TRBD1 identical over 7 bases. The CDR3 covers 13 residues. V was clipped by 5 bases and J by 9 bases; unmatched bases: 9. The V gene's germline CDR1 is SGHTA and CDR2 FQGTGA. CDR3 sequence reads: CASSTGQVGAQYF. The CDR3 region has the DNA TGTGCCAGCAGCACAGGACAGGTCGGGGCCCAGTACTTC.

The chain uses TRBV5-1 and TRBJ1-1; TRBD1 agrees at 7 bases. CDR1 and CDR2 from the germline V gene are SGHRS and YFSETQ. The CDR3 contains 15 residues. V shed 4 bases, J shed 3 bases, and the junction held 9 bases outside the gene matches. CDR3 protein: CASSPQGSDYTEAFF. CDR3 DNA: TGCGCCAGCAGCCCACAGGGGAGTGATTACACTGAAGCTTTCTTT.

This clone was counted between two and nine times. The chain links TRBV29-1 to TRBJ2-3; no reliable D call. V was clipped by 3 bases and J by 1 base, with 11 bases between them. This CDR3 has 14 amino acids. From germline, CDR1 is SQVTM and CDR2 ANQGSEA. The CDR3 loop reads CSVDSPTGTDTQYF. The CDR3 DNA reads as TGCAGCGTTGATTCCCCTACGGGCACAGATACGCAGTATTTT.

The chain links TRBV7-2 to TRBJ1-3, with 12 bases fitting TRBD2. The J call may not be correct, given that the DNA end is closer to TRBJ2-2. The CDR3 totals 16 residues. CDR1 and CDR2 from the germline V gene are SGHTA and FQGNSA. This CDR3 reads CASSPGLAGGTGELFF. The CDR3 DNA reads as TGTGCCAGCAGCCCGGGGCTAGCGGGAGGGACCGGGGAGCTGTTTTTT.

Concerning this clone: Since a much larger clone is just one base distant, this may be a read error. At the DNA level, this CDR3 is encoded by other sequences in the same sample as well. This sequence joins TRBV14 and TRBJ1-2; D uncertain. The CDR3 has 12 residues. V was clipped by 1 base and J by 8 bases, with 8 bases between them. Germline CDR1 and CDR2: SGHDN and FVKESK. Written as DNA, the CDR3 is TGTGCCAGCAGCCAAGGGGCTTTCGGCTACACCTTC. This sequence encodes CASSQGAFGYTF.

V is TRBV2 and J is TRBJ1-1; D not certain. CDR3 length: 13 amino acids. V lost 6 bases and J lost 0, with 8 bases in between. The germline V gene has CDR1 SNHLY and CDR2 FYNNEI. CDR3 sequence: CASRAAVNTEAFF. The CDR3 nucleotides read TGTGCCAGCAGGGCGGCCGTGAACACTGAAGCTTTCTTT.

This clone occurred many times. The V and J genes are TRBV7-8 and TRBJ2-1; 10 bases map to TRBD1. The germline gives CDR1 SGHVS, CDR2 FQNEAQ. The CDR3 loop spans 15 amino acids. V dropped 5 bases and J dropped 6; count of bases not matched to a gene: 7. In DNA, the CDR3 is TGTGCCAGCAGCAGGGTCCGGGACAGGGGCAATGAGCAGTTCTTC. This sequence encodes CASSRVRDRGNEQFF.

V usage is TRBV19 and J usage is TRBJ1-1; the D gene is possibly TRBD1 (6 bases). The CDR3 contains 15 residues. Germline V gene sequence: CDR1 LNHDA, CDR2 SQIVND (reference sequence). V was pared by 3 bases and J by 3 bases, with 14 bases between. The CDR3 DNA follows: TGTGCCAGTAGTATTTACAGGGAATTGGACACTGAAGCTTTCTTT. This translates into CASSIYRELDTEAFF.